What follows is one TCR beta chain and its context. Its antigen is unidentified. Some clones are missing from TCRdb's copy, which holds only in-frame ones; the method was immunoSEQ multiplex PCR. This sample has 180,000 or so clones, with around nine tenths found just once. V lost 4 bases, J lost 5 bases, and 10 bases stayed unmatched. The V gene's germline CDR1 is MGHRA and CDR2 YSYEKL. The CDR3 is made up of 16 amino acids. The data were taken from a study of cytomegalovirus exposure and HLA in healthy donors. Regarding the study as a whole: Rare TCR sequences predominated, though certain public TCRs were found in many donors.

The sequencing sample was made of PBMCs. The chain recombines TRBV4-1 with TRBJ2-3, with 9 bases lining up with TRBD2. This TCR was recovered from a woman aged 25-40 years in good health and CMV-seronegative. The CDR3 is CASSPGTGLAIDTQYF. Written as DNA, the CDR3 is TGCGCCAGCAGCCCCGGCACGGGACTAGCAATAGATACGCAGTATTTT.